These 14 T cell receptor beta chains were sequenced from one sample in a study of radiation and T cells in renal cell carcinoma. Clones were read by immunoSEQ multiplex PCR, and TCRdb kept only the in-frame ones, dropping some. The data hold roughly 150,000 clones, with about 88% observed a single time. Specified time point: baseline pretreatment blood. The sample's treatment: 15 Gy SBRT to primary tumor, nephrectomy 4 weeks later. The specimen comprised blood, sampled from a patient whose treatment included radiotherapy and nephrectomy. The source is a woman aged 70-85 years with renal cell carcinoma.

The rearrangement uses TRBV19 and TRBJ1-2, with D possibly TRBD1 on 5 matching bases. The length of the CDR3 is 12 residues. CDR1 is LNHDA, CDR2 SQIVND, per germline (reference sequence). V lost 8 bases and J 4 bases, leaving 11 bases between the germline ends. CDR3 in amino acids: CASEGTVYGYTF. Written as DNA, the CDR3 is TGTGCCAGTGAAGGGACGGTCTATGGCTACACCTTC. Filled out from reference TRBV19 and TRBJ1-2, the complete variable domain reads DGGITQSPKYLFRKEGQNVTLSCEQNLNHDAMYWYRQDPGQGLRLIYYSQIVNDFQKGDIAEGYSVSREKKESFPLTVTSAQKNPTAFYLCASEGTVYGYTFGSGTRLTVV.

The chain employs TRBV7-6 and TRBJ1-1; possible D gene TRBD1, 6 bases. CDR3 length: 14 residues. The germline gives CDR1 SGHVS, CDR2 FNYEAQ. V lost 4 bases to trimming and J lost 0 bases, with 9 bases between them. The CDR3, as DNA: TGTGCCAGCAGCTGGGACACCTTGAACACTGAAGCTTTCTTT. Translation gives CASSWDTLNTEAFF.

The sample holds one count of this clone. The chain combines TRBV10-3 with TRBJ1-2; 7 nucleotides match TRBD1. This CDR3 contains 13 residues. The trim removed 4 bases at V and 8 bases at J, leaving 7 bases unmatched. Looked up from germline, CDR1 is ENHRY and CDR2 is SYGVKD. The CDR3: CAISAGTESGYTF. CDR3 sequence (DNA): TGTGCCATCAGTGCCGGGACAGAGTCCGGCTACACCTTC.

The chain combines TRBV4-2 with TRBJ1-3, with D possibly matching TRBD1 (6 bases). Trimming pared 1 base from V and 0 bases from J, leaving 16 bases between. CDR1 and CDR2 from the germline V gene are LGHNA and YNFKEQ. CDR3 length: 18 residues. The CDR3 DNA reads TGTGCCAGCAGCCAAGGACCGGGGGCGTCGAGCTCTGGAAACACCATATATTTT. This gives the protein CASSQGPGASSSGNTIYF.

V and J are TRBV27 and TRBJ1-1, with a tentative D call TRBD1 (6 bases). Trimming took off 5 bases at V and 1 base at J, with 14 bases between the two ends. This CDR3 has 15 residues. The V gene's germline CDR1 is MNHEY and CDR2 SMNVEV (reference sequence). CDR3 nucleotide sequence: TGTGCCAGCAGTCCATCGACAGGTTCGAACACTGAAGCTTTCTTT. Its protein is CASSPSTGSNTEAFF.

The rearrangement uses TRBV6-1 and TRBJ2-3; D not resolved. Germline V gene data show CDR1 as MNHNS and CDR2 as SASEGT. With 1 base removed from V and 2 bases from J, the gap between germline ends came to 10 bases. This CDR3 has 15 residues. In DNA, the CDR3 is TGTGCCAGCAGTGAAGGGATCTTCCTCACAGATACGCAGTATTTT. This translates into CASSEGIFLTDTQYF.

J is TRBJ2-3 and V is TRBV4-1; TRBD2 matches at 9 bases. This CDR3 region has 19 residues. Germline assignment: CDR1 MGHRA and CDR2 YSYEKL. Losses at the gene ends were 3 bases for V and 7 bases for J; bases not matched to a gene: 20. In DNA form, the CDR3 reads TGCGCCAGCAGCCATGTAGCTAGAGGGGGCGGGGGGGCCTACCATACGCAGTATTTT. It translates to CASSHVARGGGGAYHTQYF.

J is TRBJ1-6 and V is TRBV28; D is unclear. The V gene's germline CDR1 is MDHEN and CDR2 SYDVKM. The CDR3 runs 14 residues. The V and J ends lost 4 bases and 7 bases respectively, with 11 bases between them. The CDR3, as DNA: TGTGCCAGCAGTTCGGGCAGCGGGAATTCACCCCTCCACTTT. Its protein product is CASSSGSGNSPLHF.

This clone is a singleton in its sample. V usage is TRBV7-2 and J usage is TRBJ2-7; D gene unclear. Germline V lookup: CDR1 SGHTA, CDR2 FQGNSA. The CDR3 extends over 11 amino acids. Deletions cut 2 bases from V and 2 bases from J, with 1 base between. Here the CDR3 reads CASSLTYEQYF. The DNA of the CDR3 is TGTGCCAGCAGCTTAACCTACGAGCAGTACTTC. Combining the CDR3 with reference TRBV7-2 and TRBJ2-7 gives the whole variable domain GAGVSQSPSNKVTEKGKDVELRCDPISGHTALYWYRQSLGQGLEFLIYFQGNSAPDKSGLPSDRFSAERTGGSVSTLTIQRTQQEDSAVYLCASSLTYEQYFGPGTRLTVT.

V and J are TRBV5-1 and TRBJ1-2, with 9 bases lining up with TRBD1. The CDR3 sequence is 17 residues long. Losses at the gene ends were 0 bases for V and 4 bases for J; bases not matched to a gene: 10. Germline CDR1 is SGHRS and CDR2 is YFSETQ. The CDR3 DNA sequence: TGCGCCAGCAGCTTGGACCCCGGGACAGGGCATATCTATGGCTACACCTTC. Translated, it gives CASSLDPGTGHIYGYTF.

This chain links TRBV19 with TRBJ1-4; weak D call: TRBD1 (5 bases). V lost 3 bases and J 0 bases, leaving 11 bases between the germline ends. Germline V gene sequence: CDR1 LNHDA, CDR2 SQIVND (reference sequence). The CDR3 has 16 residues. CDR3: CASSIGGTATNEKLFF. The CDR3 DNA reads TGTGCCAGTAGTATTGGAGGGACCGCAACTAATGAAAAACTGTTTTTT. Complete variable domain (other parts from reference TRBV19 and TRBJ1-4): DGGITQSPKYLFRKEGQNVTLSCEQNLNHDAMYWYRQDPGQGLRLIYYSQIVNDFQKGDIAEGYSVSREKKESFPLTVTSAQKNPTAFYLCASSIGGTATNEKLFFGSGTQLSVL.

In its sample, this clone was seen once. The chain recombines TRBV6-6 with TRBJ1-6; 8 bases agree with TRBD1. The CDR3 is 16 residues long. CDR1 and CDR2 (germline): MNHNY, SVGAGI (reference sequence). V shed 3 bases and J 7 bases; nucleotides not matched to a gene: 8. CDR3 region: CASSYPQQGANSPLHF. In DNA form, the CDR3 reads TGTGCCAGCAGTTATCCCCAGCAGGGGGCCAATTCACCCCTCCACTTT.

CDR3 residues: CSVDRGGSAAGQFF. The CDR3 bases are TGCAGCGTTGATCGGGGGGGATCTGCTGCGGGACAGTTCTTC. The chain carries TRBV29-1 and TRBJ2-1; 8 nucleotides agree with TRBD2. V was pared by 3 bases and J by 13 bases, with 14 bases of the junction left unmatched. The CDR3 has 14 amino acids. Germline values: CDR1 SQVTM, CDR2 ANQGSEA.

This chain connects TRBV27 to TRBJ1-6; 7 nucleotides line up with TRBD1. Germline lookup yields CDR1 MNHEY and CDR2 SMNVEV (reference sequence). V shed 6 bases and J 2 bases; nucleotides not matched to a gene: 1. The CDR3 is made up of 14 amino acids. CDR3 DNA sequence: TGTGCCAGCAGGCAGGGGGCCTATAATTCACCCCTCCACTTT. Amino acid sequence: CASRQGAYNSPLHF.